The present T cell receptor (beta chain) was sequenced within a study of cytomegalovirus exposure and HLA in healthy donors. Vbeta (60) and Jbeta (13) primers were used in the PCR. Generated by immunoSEQ multiplex PCR, the TCRdb table keeps only in-frame clones and is missing some. The sample records some 210,000 clones, roughly 80% being singletons. Regarding the study as a whole: Across donors, sequencing depth was assumed by presence/absence analyses to be roughly uniform. For cytomegalovirus status, the classifier reportedly gave diagnoses with high specificity and sensitivity. Later, an analysis found that common viral pathogens appeared to be linked with several of the most significant clusters. Later work showed greater clonal expansion in HLA-associated TCR beta chains than in equally common others.

About this clone: Its antigen is undetermined.

Germline V CDR1 and CDR2: SGHDN, FVKESK. V lost 2 bases and J lost 0, with 7 bases in between. The CDR3 contains 14 residues. The chain has TRBV14 and TRBJ2-5; D possibly corresponds to TRBD2 (6 bases). The receptor's source is a male donor in good health and CMV-seronegative. The sample taken for sequencing was PBMCs. As DNA, the CDR3 is TGTGCCAGCAGCCAATGGACTAACCAAGAGACCCAGTACTTC. Its translation: CASSQWTNQETQYF.